This T cell receptor (beta chain) was captured in a study of shared clonotypes between healthy human individuals. For this clone: Its specificity is not known.

This CDR3 spans 20 amino acids. V shed 8 bases, J shed 3 bases, and the junction held 28 bases outside the gene matches. Germline values: CDR1 LNHDA, CDR2 SQIVND (reference sequence). Measured with immunoSEQ multiplex PCR; TCRdb has only the in-frame clones, and not every one. The sample shows 2 million to 2.5 million clones, roughly 95% of them seen only once. Study-wide findings and caveats: A generally larger estimated richness was seen in naive subsets than in memory subsets. At large depth, rarefaction still showed sorted-subset sequencing to be incomplete. Clonotypes that were shared across a handful of donors made up about 4.5% of naive CD4 clonotypes. Among donors, the sharing of clonotypes was expected to be influenced by sequencing depth.

This clonotype originated in a man between 18 and 35 years old in good health. The chain combines TRBV19 with TRBJ2-7; TRBD2 aligns across 7 bases. The sequenced sample consisted of naive CD4+ T cells sorted from blood. Subset in this sample: CD45RA+ positively selected. As DNA, the CDR3 is TGTGCCAGTGGATTCGATCAACCGGTGGCTAGCGGTGAACCCCTCTACGAGCAGTACTTC. Amino acids: CASGFDQPVASGEPLYEQYF. The complete variable domain, with remaining parts taken from reference TRBV19 and TRBJ2-7, reads DGGITQSPKYLFRKEGQNVTLSCEQNLNHDAMYWYRQDPGQGLRLIYYSQIVNDFQKGDIAEGYSVSREKKESFPLTVTSAQKNPTAFYLCASGFDQPVASGEPLYEQYFGPGTRLTVT.